This TCR beta chain was observed in a study of blood T cell repertoires in COVID-19 (dated by TCRdb to between 2020 and 2021). Background for the entire study: Collaborator samples came from the United States, Italy and Spain and covered acute and convalescent phases of COVID-19. Samples were obtained from the ongoing ImmuneRACE study (first 160 participants) and from about 1,300 subjects provided by 6 global collaborators. Where available, HLA class I and class II types were taken from metadata supplied by the sample provider and were not determined by assay-based typing. The dataset comprised deeply sampled blood TCRbeta repertoires from subjects exposed to, actively infected with, or recovered from COVID-19. Sample metadata almost always included a de-identified subject ID, COVID-19 status, age in years and sex. The repertoires were made available in a free public database intended to serve as a resource for research on the immune response to SARS-CoV-2. The material from the prospective study consisted of cDNA or gDNA derived from T cells, B-cell-depleted T cells, or PBMCs.

TCRbeta CDR3 regions were amplified from genomic DNA by means of the immunoSEQ Assay, a bias-controlled multiplex PCR. Concerning the study's data processing: The number of nucleated cells in each sample was estimated from the amplification of reference gene primers within the assay. To quantify the absolute abundance of each unique TCRbeta CDR3 rearrangement, sequence reads were collapsed and filtered. For each sample, productive Simpson clonality was calculated as the square root of Simpson's diversity index across productive rearrangements. This is the immuneACCESS table as TCRdb keeps it, with only in-frame sequences that have V and J called. A part of the clones is gone; compared with another copy, unresolved V genes explain less than half, and the rest is unexplained. The V and J calls and clone size come from that table; D and trimming were worked out from the DNA. The sample table records 260,000 or so clones; roughly 76% of these occur just once. Of the sample, roughly 8% is held by the ten largest clones.

As regards this clone: What antigen it recognizes has not been identified. Base qualities are not recorded, but no much larger clone differs from it by a single base.

The paper as a whole reports these results and caveats: Clinical and demographic metadata were provided uncurated, with the amount varying by source and participant.

One collaborating source in Seattle enrolled patients while the patients were actively infected and followed the patients over time throughout the course of disease. The collaborating institutions used their own protocols to collect whole blood in K2EDTA tubes. For TCRbeta analysis, collaborator samples were shipped as frozen whole blood, as isolated PBMCs, or as DNA extracted from either sample type. The sequence came from a woman aged 80 or older with COVID-19, enrolled during active disease. The specimen sequenced was peripheral blood.

The CDR3 is CASSPGLAGPYF. The base sequence is TGTGCCAGCAGCCCTGGACTAGCCGGCCCGTATTTT. Recombination linked TRBV12-3 or TRBV12-4 to TRBJ2-3, and 8 junction bases match TRBD2. The CDR3 covers 12 residues, taking in both the cysteine and the phenylalanine. Only CDR3 DNA is held: 36 bases, read in frame from base 1. Clipping removes 6 bases from V and 14 bases from J, with 10 as the unmatched junction base count.